A single sample is the source of the 29 T cell receptor beta chains below, sequenced in a study of blood T cell repertoires in COVID-19. Here immunoSEQ multiplex PCR was the method, and the copy in TCRdb shows in-frame clones only, minus some. The table lists roughly 240,000 clones, around 87% of them singletons. Sequencing input: peripheral blood. Receptors were obtained from a woman in her twenties or thirties who had recovered from COVID-19.

The chain combines TRBV4-1 with TRBJ1-2; 8 bases are shared with TRBD1. Germline CDR1 MGHRA, CDR2 YSYEKL. The CDR3 is made up of 14 amino acids. V was pared by 1 base and J by 8 bases, with 6 bases of the junction left unmatched. The CDR3 protein is CASSQVTGGRGYTF. CDR3 DNA: TGCGCCAGCAGCCAAGTTACAGGGGGAAGAGGCTACACCTTC.

The chain uses TRBV6-5 and TRBJ1-2, with TRBD1 matching over 7 bases. Germline V lookup: CDR1 MNHEY, CDR2 SVGAGI. Trimming took 7 bases from V and 8 from J; bases not matched to a gene: 7. The CDR3 extends over 12 amino acids. CDR3 amino acids: CASKKGGVGYTF. The CDR3 DNA is TGTGCCAGCAAAAAAGGGGGCGTAGGCTACACCTTC.

This sequence joins TRBV5-5 and TRBJ1-1, with unresolved D. V shed 1 base and J shed 0 bases, with 7 bases lying between them. Germline V gene sequence: CDR1 SGHKS, CDR2 YYEKEE (reference sequence). The length of the CDR3 is 14 residues. This CDR3 is CASSLKAMNTEAFF. In DNA, the CDR3 is TGTGCCAGCAGCTTGAAAGCAATGAACACTGAAGCTTTCTTT.

This clone was seen a few times. J is TRBJ2-2 and V is TRBV24-1; weak D call: TRBD1 (6 bases). Germline-derived CDR1 and CDR2 are KGHDR and SFDVKD. The CDR3 contains 14 residues. V dropped 2 bases and J dropped 7 bases, with 10 bases sitting between them. CDR3 coding DNA: TGTGCCACCAGTGATTACAGGGTCGGCGGGGAGCTGTTTTTT. Translated: CATSDYRVGGELFF.

The CDR3 here is CASKGQAAGELFF. The CDR3 nucleotides read TGTGCCAGCAAGGGACAGGCGGCCGGGGAGCTGTTTTTT. This chain uses TRBV5-6 with TRBJ2-2; TRBD1 agrees at 8 bases. The V gene end was trimmed by 6 bases and the J gene end by 6 bases; junction bases not matched to a gene: 4. The CDR3 sequence is 13 residues long. The V gene's germline CDR1 is SGHDT and CDR2 YYEEEE.

The chain combines TRBV9 with TRBJ2-5; the match to TRBD2 covers 15 bases. CDR1 is SGDLS, CDR2 YYNGEE, per germline. This CDR3 comprises 19 residues. The V gene end was trimmed by 4 bases and the J gene end by 3 bases; junction bases not matched to a gene: 13. CDR3 amino acids: CASSPLSWTSGGAEETQYF. CDR3 coding DNA: TGTGCCAGCAGCCCTCTCTCCTGGACTAGCGGGGGGGCCGAAGAGACCCAGTACTTC.

There are a few counts of this clone. The chain carries TRBV18 and TRBJ1-1; D not certain. Germline CDR1 reads KGHSH; CDR2 reads LQKENI. The length of the CDR3 is 13 residues. V lost 3 bases and J lost 4, with 9 bases in between. CDR3 sequence reads: CASSPGVATEAFF. The DNA for the CDR3 is TGTGCCAGCTCACCGGGAGTGGCCACTGAAGCTTTCTTT.

This clone was detected only a few times. The chain recombines TRBV5-1 with TRBJ1-3; a weak D match, TRBD1 (6 bases). The CDR3 is 14 residues long. Germline loops: CDR1 SGHRS, CDR2 YFSETQ. The V end was cut by 1 base, the J end by 4 bases, with 9 bases between. The CDR3, as DNA: TGCGCCAGCAGCTTGTCAGGGGACGGAAACACCATATATTTT. Translated: CASSLSGDGNTIYF.

This chain uses TRBV6-5 with TRBJ2-7; the D gene is possibly TRBD2 (6 bases). Between the trimmed V and J ends, which lost 7 bases and 0 bases, there was a span of 16 bases. Germline V CDR1 and CDR2: MNHEY, SVGAGI. This CDR3 is 15 amino acids long. CDR3 in DNA: TGTGCCAGCACTACCGGGACTTCGAGCTCCTACGAGCAGTACTTC. As protein: CASTTGTSSSYEQYF.

The chain joins TRBV6-1 to TRBJ1-5; 10 nucleotides agree with TRBD1. The V gene end was trimmed by 3 bases and the J gene end by 2 bases; junction bases not matched to a gene: 4. Germline V gene data show CDR1 as MNHNS and CDR2 as SASEGT. The CDR3 consists of 16 residues. CDR3 region: CASSDFGTGGNQPQHF. DNA of the CDR3: TGTGCCAGCAGTGACTTCGGGACAGGGGGCAATCAGCCCCAGCATTTT.

The CDR3 DNA sequence: TGTGCCAGTAATGCCCTTGGGGGACTAGCGGGGGTCGAGCAGTTCTTC. As protein: CASNALGGLAGVEQFF. The chain links TRBV19 to TRBJ2-1; 14 bases line up with TRBD2. The V segment lost 7 bases and the J segment 10 bases; nucleotides outside the gene matches: 12. The V gene's germline CDR1 is LNHDA and CDR2 SQIVND (reference sequence). The CDR3 consists of 16 residues.

This chain connects TRBV9 to TRBJ1-2; 9 nucleotides match TRBD1. The CDR3 is 14 residues long. Per the germline V gene, CDR1 is SGDLS and CDR2 is YYNGEE. Trimming took 2 bases from V and 8 from J; bases not matched to a gene: 7. CDR3 sequence reads: CASSVGTGRAGYTF. The CDR3, as DNA: TGTGCCAGCAGCGTGGGGACAGGGAGGGCCGGCTACACCTTC.

The V call is TRBV5-6, the J call TRBJ1-6, with a tentative D call TRBD1 (5 bases). Trimming pared 0 bases from V and 6 bases from J, leaving 7 bases between. From germline, CDR1 is SGHDT and CDR2 YYEEEE. This CDR3 contains 14 residues. For the CDR3, the DNA is TGTGCCAGCAGCTTGGGACAGACTAATTCACCCCTCCACTTT. Its translation is CASSLGQTNSPLHF.

The chain joins TRBV4-3 to TRBJ2-1, with 13 bases fitting TRBD2. V shed 2 bases and J 5 bases; nucleotides not matched to a gene: 6. The CDR3 runs 17 residues. The germline V gene has CDR1 LGHNA and CDR2 YSLEER. The CDR3 DNA reads TGCGCCAGCAGCCAAATCCCGGGACTAGCGGGAAACAATGAGCAGTTCTTC. Protein: CASSQIPGLAGNNEQFF.

The chain couples TRBV9 to TRBJ1-4, with TRBD1 matching over 9 bases. The CDR3 extends over 15 amino acids. Germline-derived CDR1 and CDR2 are SGDLS and YYNGEE. V lost 3 bases to trimming and J lost 8 bases; unmatched junction nucleotides: 8. The CDR3 protein is CASSETGTGYEKLFF. CDR3 bases: TGTGCCAGCAGCGAAACCGGGACAGGGTACGAAAAACTGTTTTTT.

The gene calls are TRBV4-1 and TRBJ1-1; possible D gene TRBD1, 5 bases. The germline V gene has CDR1 MGHRA and CDR2 YSYEKL. V lost 3 bases, J lost 12 bases, and 17 bases lay in between. The CDR3 sequence is 13 residues long. The chain's CDR3 is CASSQEGARRPFF. The CDR3 nucleotides are TGCGCCAGCAGCCAGGAAGGGGCTCGACGGCCTTTCTTT.

The chain recombines TRBV29-1 with TRBJ2-5; D is ambiguous. Trimming removed 4 bases from V and 2 bases from J, with 8 bases in between. This CDR3 spans 12 amino acids. The germline gives CDR1 SQVTM, CDR2 ANQGSEA. The CDR3: CSVAPGQETQYF. As DNA, the CDR3 is TGCAGCGTTGCGCCAGGACAAGAGACCCAGTACTTC. Based on the CDR3 plus reference TRBV29-1 and TRBJ2-5, the full variable domain is SAVISQKPSRDICQRGTSLTIQCQVDSQVTMMFWYRQQPGQSLTLIATANQGSEATYESGFVIDKFPISRPNLTFSTLTVSNMSPEDSSIYLCSVAPGQETQYFGPGTRLLVL.

This chain links TRBV5-4 with TRBJ1-6; 9 positions match TRBD1. Germline assignment: CDR1 SGHNT and CDR2 YYREEE (reference sequence). The CDR3 covers 16 residues. V was clipped by 0 bases and J by 9 bases; unmatched bases: 7. CDR3 sequence reads: CASSLAPTGGGSPLHF. The CDR3 bases are TGTGCCAGCAGCTTGGCGCCTACAGGGGGCGGTTCACCCCTCCACTTT.

This chain connects TRBV5-4 to TRBJ1-6; D may be TRBD1 (5 bases). Trimming left V 0 bases short and J 12 bases short, with 7 bases between. The CDR3 runs to 12 residues. Germline-derived CDR1 and CDR2 are SGHNT and YYREEE (reference sequence). Written as DNA, the CDR3 is TGTGCCAGCAGCTTGGCGGGGGTACCCCTCCACTTT. Translation gives CASSLAGVPLHF.

This chain uses TRBV11-2 with TRBJ2-5; tentatively, D is TRBD2 (6 bases). CDR3 length: 12 amino acids. The V end lost 10 bases, the J end lost 2 bases, and 11 bases lay between the germline ends. From germline, CDR1 is SGHAT and CDR2 FQNNGV. As DNA, the CDR3 is TGTGCCACCCCGGGGGATCAAGAGACCCAGTACTTC. Its translation: CATPGDQETQYF.

This clone has only one observation. The rearrangement joins TRBV5-1 to TRBJ1-6; 7 nucleotides match TRBD1. The CDR3 contains 16 residues. Germline CDR1 and CDR2: SGHRS and YFSETQ. J was trimmed by 6 bases and V by 5 bases; bases with no gene match: 11. The DNA for the CDR3 is TGCGCCAGCAGTTCGAACAAGACAGGGTTTAATTCACCCCTCCACTTT. Encoded protein: CASSSNKTGFNSPLHF.

J is TRBJ2-5 and V is TRBV6-1, with TRBD2 identical over 10 bases. Losses at the gene ends were 4 bases for V and 4 bases for J; bases not matched to a gene: 9. Germline V CDR1 and CDR2: MNHNS, SASEGT. This CDR3 spans 16 amino acids. CDR3 protein: CASSGRAGGLGETQYF. CDR3 bases: TGTGCCAGCAGTGGGAGAGCGGGGGGGTTGGGAGAGACCCAGTACTTC.

This clone appeared once. The rearrangement joins TRBV6-6 to TRBJ2-7; D perhaps matches TRBD1 (6 bases). The CDR3 has 15 residues. The V end lost 7 bases, the J end lost 2 bases, and 18 bases lay between the germline ends. CDR1 is MNHNY, CDR2 SVGAGI, per germline (reference sequence). The CDR3 loop is CASTELRDKTYEQYF. The CDR3, as DNA: TGTGCCAGCACCGAACTCCGGGACAAGACCTACGAGCAGTACTTC.

This chain joins TRBV12-3 or TRBV12-4 and TRBJ2-5; no clear D. Between the trimmed V and J ends, which lost 3 bases and 3 bases, there was a span of 8 bases. This CDR3 has 13 residues. The CDR3 region has the DNA TGTGCCAGCAGTTTTTTAGGAGAAGAGACCCAGTACTTC. It yields the protein CASSFLGEETQYF.

The chain has TRBV5-4 and TRBJ1-2; 11 nucleotides line up with TRBD1. The CDR3 runs to 18 residues. Germline lookup yields CDR1 SGHNT and CDR2 YYREEE (reference sequence). V was pared by 2 bases and J by 11 bases, with 20 bases of the junction left unmatched. The CDR3, as DNA: TGTGCCAGCAGCTTTCCGGGACAGGGGGTACAAGAAACTCGGAAATACACCTTC. Protein sequence: CASSFPGQGVQETRKYTF.

The chain has TRBV7-9 and TRBJ1-5; TRBD1 matches at 9 bases. The trim removed 5 bases at V and 8 bases at J, leaving 13 bases unmatched. The CDR3 spans 16 residues. Germline CDR1 and CDR2: SEHNR and FQNEAQ (reference sequence). CDR3 in amino acids: CASSPGDRATPEPQHF. CDR3 DNA: TGTGCCAGCAGCCCAGGGGACAGGGCGACTCCGGAGCCCCAGCATTTT.

The chain employs TRBV19 and TRBJ2-7; the D is unclear. Germline V lookup: CDR1 LNHDA, CDR2 SQIVND (reference sequence). The CDR3 loop spans 15 amino acids. The V end lost 1 base, the J end lost 1 base, and 11 bases lay between the germline ends. This CDR3 reads CASSIVSGDSYEQYF. DNA of the CDR3: TGTGCCAGTAGTATAGTCTCCGGAGATTCCTACGAGCAGTACTTC.

The chain employs TRBV11-3 and TRBJ2-7, with D perhaps TRBD2 (7 bases). V was pared by 3 bases and J by 1 base, with 13 bases between. This CDR3 region has 15 residues. The germline gives CDR1 SGHNT, CDR2 YENEEA. The CDR3 loop is CASSLGGGGSYEQYF. CDR3 sequence (DNA): TGTGCCAGCAGCTTGGGAGGGGGAGGGTCCTACGAGCAGTACTTC. The full variable domain, rest sourced from reference TRBV11-3 and TRBJ2-7, is EAGVVQSPRYKIIEKKQPVAFWCNPISGHNTLYWYLQNLGQGPELLIRYENEEAVDDSQLPKDRFSAERLKGVDSTLKIQPAELGDSAVYLCASSLGGGGSYEQYFGPGTRLTVT.

V usage is TRBV7-9 and J usage is TRBJ1-3; TRBD1 aligns across 9 bases. J gave up 0 bases and V 5 bases, and 5 bases lay outside the gene matches. Per germline, CDR1 SEHNR and CDR2 FQNEAQ (reference sequence). The length of the CDR3 is 16 residues. The CDR3 protein is CASSVGQGSSGNTIYF. As DNA, the CDR3 is TGTGCCAGCAGCGTCGGACAGGGGAGCTCTGGAAACACCATATATTTT.